Each of the 13 T cell receptor beta chains below was sequenced from the same sample in a study of T cell changes during pregnancy in multiple sclerosis. Only in-frame clones appear in the TCRdb table, and some are missing; sequencing was by immunoSEQ multiplex PCR. The table records about 32,000 clones, 70% to 90% of them present only once. The input for sequencing was CD8+ T cells from peripheral blood mononuclear cells, taken in the third trimester of pregnancy. The receptors derive from a female donor with multiple sclerosis, enrolled in a pregnancy study.

This clone was counted between two and nine times. The rearrangement uses TRBV19 and TRBJ1-1, with no clear D. Trimming removed 6 bases at V and 1 base at J, with 9 bases between. Germline CDR1 reads LNHDA; CDR2 reads SQIVND (reference sequence). CDR3 length equals 13 residues. The CDR3 bases are TGTGCCAGTAGACTCGGAGGGAACACTGAAGCTTTCTTT. Its protein is CASRLGGNTEAFF.

The chain is built from TRBV7-8 and TRBJ2-1; D is uncertain. The V gene's germline CDR1 is SGHVS and CDR2 FQNEAQ. V lost 1 base, J lost 0 bases, and 7 bases lay in between. This CDR3 comprises 15 residues. The CDR3 coding sequence is TGTGCCAGCAGCTTAGGTACGAGCTCCTACAATGAGCAGTTCTTC. It codes for CASSLGTSSYNEQFF. The full variable domain, completed using reference TRBV7-8 and TRBJ2-1, is GAGVSQSPRYKVAKRGQDVALRCDPISGHVSLFWYQQALGQGPEFLTYFQNEAQLDKSGLPSDRFFAERPEGSVSTLKIQRTQQEDSAVYLCASSLGTSSYNEQFFGPGTRLTVL.

V gene TRBV6-1 combines with J gene TRBJ2-3, with TRBD2 identical over 8 bases. V shed 6 bases, J shed 4 bases, and the junction held 9 bases outside the gene matches. Looked up from germline, CDR1 is MNHNS and CDR2 is SASEGT. This CDR3 has 15 residues. For the CDR3, the DNA is TGTGCCAGCAGAAAAGCGGGAGCATCGGCAGATACGCAGTATTTT. Residues: CASRKAGASADTQYF.

The V and J genes are TRBV7-9 and TRBJ2-7; 12 nucleotides agree with TRBD2. V lost 1 base and J lost 6; bases outside the gene matches: 7. The CDR3 extends over 16 amino acids. Germline-derived CDR1 and CDR2 are SEHNR and FQNEAQ (reference sequence). The CDR3 sequence is CASSLVRLAGETEQYF. The CDR3, as DNA: TGTGCCAGCAGCTTAGTCAGACTAGCGGGGGAAACCGAGCAGTACTTC.

The CDR3 bases are TGTGCCAGCAGGTCTAGCGCCGACTCCTACGAGCAGTACTTC. Its translation is CASRSSADSYEQYF. The V gene is TRBV27, the J gene TRBJ2-7; D perhaps matches TRBD2 (6 bases). Per germline, CDR1 MNHEY and CDR2 SMNVEV (reference sequence). CDR3 length equals 14 residues. V lost 6 bases and J lost 0, with 12 bases in between.

The chain links TRBV15 to TRBJ1-2; D gene unclear. This CDR3 comprises 16 residues. V lost 1 base and J 2 bases, leaving 14 bases between the germline ends. Looked up from germline, CDR1 is LNHNV and CDR2 is YYDKDF (reference sequence). CDR3 DNA sequence: TGTGCCACCAGCAGAGCTGGGAGGGAACTAAACTATGGCTACACCTTC. It specifies CATSRAGRELNYGYTF.

V is TRBV6-5 and J is TRBJ2-5, with 8 bases fitting TRBD1. The DNA end is a closer match to TRBJ2-7, so the J assignment may be wrong. The CDR3 contains 15 residues. Germline CDR1 MNHEY, CDR2 SVGAGI. The CDR3: CASSKTGEGAYEQYF. The CDR3 DNA is TGTGCCAGCAGTAAGACAGGGGAAGGGGCCTACGAGCAGTACTTC.

V and J are TRBV19 and TRBJ2-7; 9 bases line up with TRBD2. The CDR3 is 17 amino acids. Germline-derived CDR1 and CDR2 are LNHDA and SQIVND (reference sequence). The J segment lost 3 bases and the V segment lost 9 bases, leaving 18 bases of the junction unmatched. Written as DNA, the CDR3 is TGTGCCAGGAAAAACGACCCCCACGAGCGGGAGGTCTACGAGCAGTACTTC. Its protein is CARKNDPHEREVYEQYF.

V and J are TRBV27 and TRBJ1-1; D not resolved. V gave up 2 bases and J gave up 1 base, with 11 bases separating them. CDR3 length equals 15 residues. From germline, CDR1 is MNHEY and CDR2 SMNVEV (reference sequence). The CDR3 sequence is CASSLGPAGNTEAFF. The CDR3 DNA reads TGTGCCAGCAGTTTAGGGCCCGCAGGGAACACTGAAGCTTTCTTT.

J is TRBJ1-1 and V is TRBV4-1; TRBD1 aligns across 8 bases. V gave up 2 bases and J gave up 3 bases; unmatched junction bases: 11. The length of the CDR3 is 17 residues. Germline V gene sequence: CDR1 MGHRA, CDR2 YSYEKL. CDR3 in DNA: TGCGCCAGCAGCCAAAGGACAGGGCCATTTATCGACACTGAAGCTTTCTTT. It yields the protein CASSQRTGPFIDTEAFF.

CDR3 bases: TGTGCCAGCAGCACGGGACAGGCAAACACTGAAGCTTTCTTT. Translation gives CASSTGQANTEAFF. This chain uses TRBV5-4 with TRBJ1-1; 8 bases are a match to TRBD1. The germline V gene encodes CDR1 SGHNT and CDR2 YYREEE (reference sequence). Trimming cost V 4 bases and J 2 bases; bases outside gene matches: 4. This CDR3 is 14 amino acids long. The complete variable domain, with remaining parts taken from reference TRBV5-4 and TRBJ1-1, reads ETGVTQSPTHLIKTRGQQVTLRCSSQSGHNTVSWYQQALGQGPQFIFQYYREEENGRGNFPPRFSGLQFPNYSSELNVNALELDDSALYLCASSTGQANTEAFFGQGTRLTVV.

The chain recombines TRBV7-2 with TRBJ2-1, with TRBD1 identical over 8 bases. The CDR3 contains 17 residues. V lost 2 bases and J lost 8; bases outside the gene matches: 14. From germline, CDR1 is SGHTA and CDR2 FQGNSA. The CDR3 nucleotides read TGTGCCAGCAGCTTACCCCGCCGGGCAGGGGGCAGGGATGAGCAGTTCTTC. Translated: CASSLPRRAGGRDEQFF.

The rearrangement uses TRBV6-1 and TRBJ1-5; 7 nucleotides align to TRBD1. The germline gives CDR1 MNHNS, CDR2 SASEGT. The V segment lost 7 bases and the J segment 1 base; nucleotides outside the gene matches: 4. This CDR3 has 14 residues. The CDR3 DNA follows: TGTGCCAGCACCCACAGGGGAAGCAATCAGCCCCAGCATTTT. As protein: CASTHRGSNQPQHF.